The 23 T cell receptor beta chains below come from one sample, sequenced in a study of glioma-infiltrating T cells after dendritic cell vaccination. Method: immunoSEQ multiplex PCR; TCRdb's copy keeps in-frame clones and lacks some. The sample lists more than 95,000 clones; about 85% were seen once. The time point here: after dendritic cell vaccination, including at tumor progression/relapse. This specimen was blood, taken after dendritic cell vaccination. Every receptor here comes from a human donor with glioblastoma.

The chain combines TRBV4-1 with TRBJ2-2; 7 bases line up with TRBD1. Trimming removed 5 bases from V and 3 bases from J; junction bases left unmatched: 9. The CDR3 is made up of 16 amino acids. Germline CDR1 and CDR2: MGHRA and YSYEKL. This chain's CDR3 is CASSSSLQGYTGELFF. DNA for the CDR3: TGCGCCAGCAGCTCAAGTTTACAGGGGTACACCGGGGAGCTGTTTTTT.

The chain links TRBV12-5 to TRBJ1-2, with a possible D match to TRBD1 (5 bases). V gave up 7 bases and J gave up 4 bases, with 13 bases separating them. This CDR3 is built from 13 residues. CDR1 and CDR2 (germline): LGHNT, FRNRAP. In nucleotides, the CDR3 is TGTGCTAGTGATCCCCCGGGGGGCTATGGCTACACCTTC. Amino acid sequence: CASDPPGGYGYTF.

This chain joins TRBV6-4 and TRBJ2-7; 9 bases agree with TRBD2. The CDR3 length is 16 residues. Germline CDR1 MRHNA, CDR2 SNTAGT. V lost 7 bases to trimming and J lost 3 bases; unmatched junction nucleotides: 13. The DNA of the CDR3 is TGTGCCAGCACCGGGACTAGCTTTGGTCCCCTCTACGAGCAGTACTTC. Translation gives CASTGTSFGPLYEQYF.

This clone was observed at least ten times. This specimen includes other DNA sequences encoding the same CDR3. The chain is built from TRBV28 and TRBJ1-2; D is perhaps TRBD1 (5 bases). Germline assignment: CDR1 MDHEN and CDR2 SYDVKM. Trimming cost V 3 bases and J 3 bases, with 17 bases left between them. The CDR3 consists of 16 residues. The CDR3 DNA sequence: TGTGCCAGCAGTTTGGGTGACAGCACAAATTACTATGGCTACACCTTC. Encoded protein: CASSLGDSTNYYGYTF.

The V and J genes are TRBV19 and TRBJ2-4; 7 bases line up with TRBD2. With V trimmed by 8 bases and J by 6 bases, 4 bases remained unmatched. The CDR3 runs to 12 residues. Germline V CDR1 and CDR2: LNHDA, SQIVND (reference sequence). This CDR3 reads CASGRLANIQYF. The DNA of the CDR3 is TGTGCCAGTGGTCGACTAGCAAACATTCAGTACTTC. The complete variable domain, with remaining parts taken from reference TRBV19 and TRBJ2-4, reads DGGITQSPKYLFRKEGQNVTLSCEQNLNHDAMYWYRQDPGQGLRLIYYSQIVNDFQKGDIAEGYSVSREKKESFPLTVTSAQKNPTAFYLCASGRLANIQYFGAGTRLSVL.

The V and J genes are TRBV5-4 and TRBJ1-1; TRBD1 matches 8 bases. With V trimmed by 1 base and J by 0 bases, 2 bases remained unmatched. The CDR3 contains 15 residues. Germline assignment: CDR1 SGHNT and CDR2 YYREEE (reference sequence). The CDR3 coding sequence is TGTGCCAGCAGCTTGCAGGGGGCCGTGAACACTGAAGCTTTCTTT. This sequence encodes CASSLQGAVNTEAFF.

The gene calls are TRBV27 and TRBJ1-5; a possible D gene is TRBD1 (6 bases). CDR1 and CDR2 from the germline V gene are MNHEY and SMNVEV (reference sequence). V was shortened by 3 bases and J by 4 bases, with 13 bases between the two germline ends. This CDR3 has 15 amino acids. CDR3: CASSFQGLSNQPQHF. CDR3 nucleotide sequence: TGTGCCAGCAGTTTTCAGGGGCTCAGTAATCAGCCCCAGCATTTT.

V and J are TRBV28 and TRBJ1-5; a possible D gene is TRBD1 (6 bases). This CDR3 is 15 amino acids long. From germline, CDR1 is MDHEN and CDR2 SYDVKM. V was clipped by 4 bases and J by 6 bases, with 16 bases between them. The CDR3 here is CASSSRDTLSQPQHF. In nucleotides, the CDR3 is TGTGCCAGCAGTTCGAGGGACACTCTATCTCAGCCCCAGCATTTT. The full variable domain, in which reference TRBV28 and TRBJ1-5 provide the parts outside the CDR3, is DVKVTQSSRYLVKRTGEKVFLECVQDMDHENMFWYRQDPGLGLRLIYFSYDVKMKEKGDIPEGYSVSREKKERFSLILESASTNQTSMYLCASSSRDTLSQPQHFGDGTRLSIL.

This chain joins TRBV6-6 and TRBJ2-5; D may be TRBD1 (5 bases). V was shortened by 5 bases and J by 2 bases, with 15 bases between the two germline ends. This CDR3 spans 15 amino acids. Per germline, CDR1 MNHNY and CDR2 SVGAGI (reference sequence). The CDR3 region has the DNA TGTGCCAGCAGTCCCCGACAGATAAATCAAGAGACCCAGTACTTC. Translation: CASSPRQINQETQYF.

The chain has TRBV6-6 and TRBJ1-2; a weak D match, TRBD1 (5 bases). V lost 0 bases and J 4 bases, leaving 9 bases between the germline ends. From germline, CDR1 is MNHNY and CDR2 SVGAGI (reference sequence). The length of the CDR3 is 14 residues. The CDR3: CASSYSVQGYGYTF. The CDR3 DNA is TGTGCCAGCAGTTACTCGGTTCAGGGCTATGGCTACACCTTC.

This clone was counted once. The chain joins TRBV30 to TRBJ1-4; a possible D gene is TRBD1 (5 bases). CDR3 size: 12 residues. Germline loops: CDR1 GTSNPN, CDR2 SVGIG (reference sequence). V was shortened by 3 bases and J by 7 bases, with 9 bases between the two germline ends. The chain's CDR3 is CAWRQGVEKLFF. For the CDR3, the DNA is TGTGCCTGGAGGCAGGGTGTTGAAAAACTGTTTTTT.

The V gene is TRBV6-5, the J gene TRBJ2-3, with 7 bases that match TRBD2. Germline CDR1 reads MNHEY; CDR2 reads SVGAGI. After removal of 1 base from V and 1 base from J, the junction contained 2 bases not matched to a gene. The length of the CDR3 is 15 residues. The CDR3 DNA follows: TGTGCCAGCAGTTACTGGCTAGCGGGCACAGATACGCAGTATTTT. Protein product: CASSYWLAGTDTQYF.

This chain links TRBV10-3 with TRBJ1-2, with D tentatively TRBD1 (5 bases). This CDR3 is 13 amino acids long. Trimming shortened V by 7 bases and J by 5 bases, and 14 bases separated the two germline ends. Looked up from germline, CDR1 is ENHRY and CDR2 is SYGVKD. CDR3: CAITGGGRYGYTF. The CDR3 DNA sequence: TGTGCCATCACCGGGGGGGGACGGTATGGCTACACCTTC.

The chain carries TRBV5-1 and TRBJ2-1, with TRBD2 matching over 15 bases. Germline lookup yields CDR1 SGHRS and CDR2 YFSETQ. This CDR3 is built from 16 residues. J lost 8 bases, V lost 2 bases, and 5 bases had no gene match. CDR3 coding DNA: TGCGCCAGCAGCTTCGGACTAGCGGGGGGGCCAGATGAGCAGTTCTTC. Translated: CASSFGLAGGPDEQFF. The complete variable domain, with remaining parts taken from reference TRBV5-1 and TRBJ2-1, reads KAGVTQTPRYLIKTRGQQVTLSCSPISGHRSVSWYQQTPGQGLQFLFEYFSETQRNKGNFPGRFSGRQFSNSRSEMNVSTLELGDSALYLCASSFGLAGGPDEQFFGPGTRLTVL.

This clone was found a few times. This sequence joins TRBV19 and TRBJ2-7; weak D call: TRBD2 (5 bases). The germline V gene has CDR1 LNHDA and CDR2 SQIVND (reference sequence). V was cut by 5 bases and J by 2 bases, with 10 bases left in between. CDR3 length equals 13 residues. CDR3 sequence reads: CASSGGQTYEQYF. As DNA, the CDR3 is TGTGCCAGTAGTGGAGGCCAGACCTACGAGCAGTACTTC.

The chain couples TRBV5-8 to TRBJ2-3; weak D call: TRBD2 (6 bases). This CDR3 comprises 17 residues. V dropped 3 bases and J dropped 4 bases, with 21 bases sitting between them. The germline CDR1 and CDR2 sequences are SGHTS and YDEGEE. The DNA for the CDR3 is TGTGCCAGCAGCTCGTGGGGGACTCCTAAAGCCCCAGATACGCAGTATTTT. Encoded protein: CASSSWGTPKAPDTQYF.

A single count supports this clone. In DNA form, the CDR3 reads TGTGCCAGCAGCTGGGGGGGGCTTAACTCCCCTGGCTACACCTTC. This translates into CASSWGGLNSPGYTF. The chain joins TRBV5-4 to TRBJ1-2; TRBD1 might be the D (6 bases). Per germline, CDR1 SGHNT and CDR2 YYREEE (reference sequence). The CDR3 sequence is 15 residues long. V lost 3 bases and J 7 bases, leaving 19 bases between the germline ends.

V and J are TRBV9 and TRBJ2-1; 9 bases align to TRBD2. Losses at the gene ends were 4 bases for V and 2 bases for J; bases not matched to a gene: 10. In germline, CDR1 is SGDLS, CDR2 YYNGEE. CDR3 size: 17 residues. Written as DNA, the CDR3 is TGTGCCAGCAGCCGAATAAGCGGGGGGCCACCCTACAATGAGCAGTTCTTC. The encoded protein is CASSRISGGPPYNEQFF.

The CDR3 reads CASSSFRGSYNEQFF. CDR3 in DNA: TGTGCCAGCAGTTCCTTTAGAGGCTCCTACAATGAGCAGTTCTTC. The chain recombines TRBV27 with TRBJ2-1, with no clear D. The CDR3 loop spans 15 amino acids. In germline, CDR1 is MNHEY, CDR2 SMNVEV (reference sequence). Trimming took off 4 bases at V and 0 bases at J, with 10 bases between the two ends.

This clone has just one count. This chain links TRBV7-9 with TRBJ2-7, with TRBD1 matching over 10 bases. Germline assignment: CDR1 SEHNR and CDR2 FQNEAQ (reference sequence). This CDR3 comprises 15 residues. The junction had 9 bases not matched to a gene; V was cut back by 5 bases and J by 5 bases. CDR3 DNA sequence: TGTGCCAGCAGCAAGACAGGGGGCAGTTTCCACGAGCAGTACTTC. Amino acid sequence: CASSKTGGSFHEQYF.

The chain couples TRBV2 to TRBJ2-7; D is perhaps TRBD2 (6 bases). Germline V gene sequence: CDR1 SNHLY, CDR2 FYNNEI. V was shortened by 4 bases and J by 0 bases, with 10 bases between the two germline ends. The CDR3 totals 14 residues. Here the CDR3 reads CASSAGSHSYEQYF. The CDR3 nucleotides are TGTGCCAGCAGTGCCGGGAGTCACTCCTACGAGCAGTACTTC.

The genes are TRBV7-8 and TRBJ1-1; TRBD1 matches 7 bases. V shed 4 bases, J shed 3 bases, and the junction held 2 bases outside the gene matches. Germline assignment: CDR1 SGHVS and CDR2 FQNEAQ. The length of the CDR3 is 13 residues. The DNA of the CDR3 is TGTGCCAGCAGCTCCCAGGGGGACACTGAAGCTTTCTTT. It specifies CASSSQGDTEAFF.

The chain joins TRBV2 to TRBJ2-3; 7 nucleotides align to TRBD2. CDR1 and CDR2 from the germline V gene are SNHLY and FYNNEI. This CDR3 comprises 12 residues. V trimming: 6 bases; J trimming: 4 bases; junction bases outside the gene matches: 1. The CDR3 DNA reads as TGTGCCAGCAGCGCGGGGGCAGATACGCAGTATTTT. It specifies CASSAGADTQYF.